Listed below are T cell receptor beta chains from one sample, sequenced in a study of T cell repertoires in cytomegalovirus infection. TCRdb called the reads again in MiXCR, with one record for every CDR3 protein. The sample includes about 460,000 distinct CDR3 sequences, 10% to 12% seen only once; the top ten take 9.5% to 13%. Material: PBMCs. Receptor source: a human donor in good health (CMV status not recorded). Some clones in this sample may be carry-over from other donors' samples. CDR3s leave out the opening cysteine and the closing phenylalanine or tryptophan. Fields, in order: V gene, J gene, clone size, CDR3 protein. The size of a clone is reported for some rows only, either as once, few or many, or as a class for expanded clones.

TRBV19	TRBJ1-1	many	ASSIEGATEAF
TRBV7-9	TRBJ2-7	many	ASSLEEVSAYEQY
TRBV29-1	TRBJ2-7	many	SVPRVAGTHEQY
TRBV7-9	TRBJ1-1	-	ASSQGRHHLRNTEAF
TRBV12-3/TRBV12-4	TRBJ1-2	few	ASRGAEYPNYGYT
TRBV27	TRBJ2-6	many	AIKGAGANVLT
TRBV12-3/TRBV12-4	TRBJ1-4	few	ASSLLAGNEKLF
TRBV28	TRBJ1-5	many	ASSEGIDQPQH
TRBV10-3	TRBJ1-4	few	ATSSTGEEEKLF
TRBV7-8	TRBJ2-7	many	ASSSKTGISYEQY
TRBV20-1	TRBJ2-1	many	SAGPLAEPRDEQF
TRBV7-2	TRBJ1-1	many	ASSPRDRGSATEAF
TRBV20-1	TRBJ1-3	-	SASRGGSGNTIY
TRBV20-1	TRBJ2-3	-	SAWVTRSGDTQY
TRBV6-2/TRBV6-3	TRBJ2-3	many	ASSSKNLRLLTDTQY
TRBV11-2	TRBJ2-5	many	ASSLSLGLQETQY
TRBV28	TRBJ1-1	-	ASSPGLLRDTEAF
TRBV28	TRBJ2-7	many	ASSLRVGFYEQY
TRBV9	TRBJ1-5	few	ASSVDGTSNQPQH
TRBV14	TRBJ2-2	many	ASSPRQGGSNTGELF
TRBV7-3	TRBJ2-1	-	ASSPGQDPYNEQF
TRBV11-3	TRBJ2-1	-	ASSLGLQGDYNEQF
TRBV5-1	TRBJ1-2	-	ASSSRGRPNGYT
TRBV27	TRBJ2-6	few	ASSLSGQGFLSGANVLT
TRBV29-1	TRBJ2-4	-	SVEGTSGSGNIQY
TRBV9	TRBJ2-3	few	ASSPDPGADTQY
TRBV6-5	TRBJ1-5	-	ASSGTGAKPQH
TRBV7-2	TRBJ2-3	many	ASSPMRRTDTQY
TRBV20-1	TRBJ2-3	-	SPTLRQKGTDTQY
TRBV10-3	TRBJ1-5	few	AISEGTPYSNQPQH
TRBV4-2	TRBJ1-6	many	ASSRTADSPLH
TRBV11-2	TRBJ2-1	many	ASSLGTGRYNEQF
TRBV5-1	TRBJ1-1	-	ASSPGGGSTEAF
TRBV12-5	TRBJ1-2	many	ASGTPGQGDGYT
TRBV7-6	TRBJ2-1	many	ASSLELGFYNEQF
TRBV30	TRBJ2-4	-	AWSGPFTLPGAKNIQY
TRBV12-3/TRBV12-4	TRBJ2-1	many	ASRKGQYNEQF
TRBV6-6	TRBJ2-1	-	ASSYLGSEQF
TRBV4-1	TRBJ1-1	many	ASSQEVTGSEAF
TRBV25-1	TRBJ2-7	few	ASSSIDEQY
TRBV4-1	TRBJ2-7	many	ASSLGGAGVPYEQY
TRBV5-4	TRBJ2-2	many	ASSSTGTSAKGGELF
TRBV12-5	TRBJ2-7	few	ASGSGYEQY